A selection of T cell receptor beta chains follows, all from one sample in a study of blood T cells in healthy people across ages. A single record per CDR3 protein comes from TCRdb applying MiXCR to the 5' RACE reads. The sample holds about a million distinct CDR3 sequences, around two fifths seen once. Sequenced material: blood. Receptor source: a man aged 18 to 29 in good health. CDR3s include the opening cysteine and the closing phenylalanine or tryptophan. The D gene is left open where the match is weak. Size tells how often a clone was seen (once, few, many) or the class of an expanded clone, and some rows leave it out.

V: TRBV11-2; D: .; size: .; J: TRBJ2-1; CDR3: CASSPGLGTYNEQFF; DNA: TGTGCCAGCAGCCCGGGACTGGGGACCTACAATGAGCAGTTCTTC
V: TRBV4-3; D: .; size: few; J: TRBJ1-1; CDR3: CASSQDIVGAGRTEAFF; DNA: TGCGCCAGCAGCCAAGATATTGTCGGGGCCGGTCGGACTGAAGCTTTCTTT
V: TRBV4-1; D: .; size: .; J: TRBJ2-1; CDR3: CASSQDGAENNEQFF; DNA: TGCGCCAGCAGCCAAGATGGGGCGGAGAACAATGAGCAGTTCTTC
V: TRBV6-1; D: .; size: few; J: TRBJ1-1; CDR3: CASSEARHVDAAAFF; DNA: TGTGCCAGCAGTGAAGCGCGACACGTGGACGCCGCGGCTTTCTTT
V: TRBV28; D: TRBD1; size: .; J: TRBJ1-1; CDR3: CASRTGTAGEAFF; DNA: TGTGCCAGCAGGACCGGGACAGCGGGTGAAGCTTTCTTT
V: TRBV28; D: .; size: .; J: TRBJ1-2; CDR3: CASSWGFRGLEGSGYTF; DNA: TGTGCCAGCAGTTGGGGATTTCGGGGTTTAGAGGGAAGCGGCTACACCTTC
V: TRBV7-2; D: .; size: few; J: TRBJ2-5; CDR3: CASSLAGRGRSETQYF; DNA: TGTGCCAGCAGCTTAGCAGGGCGGGGAAGGTCGGAGACCCAGTACTTC
V: TRBV7-3; D: .; size: .; J: TRBJ2-1; CDR3: CASSPRGMNEQFF; DNA: TGTGCCAGCAGCCCCCGGGGCATGAATGAGCAGTTCTTC
V: TRBV4-1; D: .; size: .; J: TRBJ1-5; CDR3: CASSQVELKDGPQHF; DNA: TGCGCCAGCAGCCAAGTGGAGTTGAAGGATGGGCCCCAGCATTTT
V: TRBV4-1; D: .; size: few; J: TRBJ1-2; CDR3: CASSQDINRVNGYTF; DNA: TGCGCCAGCAGCCAAGATATTAACAGGGTAAACGGCTACACCTTC
V: TRBV6-5; D: .; size: .; J: TRBJ1-4; CDR3: CASSYKGSHEKLFF; DNA: TGTGCCAGCAGTTACAAGGGATCTCATGAAAAACTGTTTTTT
V: TRBV29-1; D: .; size: .; J: TRBJ1-5; CDR3: CSVADGYNQPQHF; DNA: TGCAGCGTTGCTGACGGATACAATCAGCCCCAGCATTTT
V: TRBV7-9; D: .; size: .; J: TRBJ1-4; CDR3: CASSLARPEEKLFF; DNA: TGTGCCAGCAGCCTCGCAAGGCCAGAGGAAAAACTGTTTTTT
V: TRBV6-2/TRBV6-3; D: .; size: .; J: TRBJ1-1; CDR3: CASRPDRLKNTEAFF; DNA: TGTGCCAGCAGACCTGACAGGCTAAAGAACACTGAAGCTTTCTTT
V: TRBV20-1; D: .; size: once; J: TRBJ2-3; CDR3: CGARTGESTDTQYF; DNA: TGCGGTGCTAGAACAGGCGAGTCCACAGATACGCAGTATTTT
V: TRBV6-2/TRBV6-3; D: .; size: .; J: TRBJ2-3; CDR3: CASSKDGEDTQYF; DNA: TGTGCCAGCAGTAAGGACGGGGAAGATACGCAGTATTTT
V: TRBV7-2; D: .; size: .; J: TRBJ2-2; CDR3: CASSFVGDSGELFF; DNA: TGTGCCAGCAGCTTTGTCGGGGACTCCGGGGAGCTGTTTTTT
V: TRBV19; D: TRBD1; size: .; J: TRBJ1-5; CDR3: CASSTRTRAQGARQPQHF; DNA: TGTGCCAGTAGTACACGCACTAGAGCACAGGGGGCGAGGCAGCCCCAGCATTTT
V: TRBV11-2; D: .; size: few; J: TRBJ2-3; CDR3: CASSLGSVGTDTQYF; DNA: TGTGCCAGCAGCTTAGGAAGCGTGGGCACAGATACGCAGTATTTT
V: TRBV6-2/TRBV6-3; D: .; size: .; J: TRBJ1-5; CDR3: CASSSPTNQPQHF; DNA: TGTGCCAGCAGTTCCCCCACGAATCAGCCCCAGCATTTT
V: TRBV4-3; D: .; size: .; J: TRBJ2-2; CDR3: CASSRATGGELFF; DNA: TGCGCCAGCAGCCGGGCTACGGGAGGGGAGCTGTTTTTT
V: TRBV7-9; D: .; size: .; J: TRBJ1-1; CDR3: CASTPMNTEAFF; DNA: TGTGCCAGCACCCCCATGAACACTGAAGCTTTCTTT
V: TRBV20-1; D: TRBD1; size: few; J: TRBJ1-5; CDR3: CSAIGQGAHNQPQHF; DNA: TGCAGTGCAATAGGACAGGGGGCTCACAATCAGCCCCAGCATTTT
V: TRBV10-3; D: .; size: few; J: TRBJ1-1; CDR3: CAISDEYAEAFF; DNA: TGTGCCATCAGTGACGAGTATGCTGAAGCTTTCTTT
V: TRBV20-1; D: TRBD2; size: .; J: TRBJ2-5; CDR3: CSASSGGAWNEQYF; DNA: TGCAGTGCTAGCAGCGGGGGGGCGTGGAATGAGCAGTACTTC
V: TRBV6-5; D: TRBD1; size: many; J: TRBJ1-5; CDR3: CASSPGQGSQPQHF; DNA: TGTGCCAGCTCACCGGGACAGGGTTCTCAGCCCCAGCATTTT
V: TRBV3-1; D: .; size: .; J: TRBJ2-3; CDR3: CASSRHSSTDTQYF; DNA: TGTGCCAGCAGCCGACATTCAAGCACAGATACGCAGTATTTT
V: TRBV29-1; D: TRBD2; size: few; J: TRBJ2-5; CDR3: CSVPGGEETQYF; DNA: TGCAGCGTACCGGGAGGGGAAGAGACCCAGTACTTC
V: TRBV7-2; D: .; size: .; J: TRBJ2-3; CDR3: CASSLIINRGADTQYF; DNA: TGTGCCAGCAGCTTAATTATCAACAGAGGAGCAGATACGCAGTATTTT
V: TRBV14; D: .; size: .; J: TRBJ1-2; CDR3: CASSQMGISSYGYTF; DNA: TGTGCCAGCAGCCAAATGGGGATCAGTTCGTATGGCTACACCTTC
V: TRBV20-1; D: .; size: few; J: TRBJ2-1; CDR3: CSAEGHSYNEQFF; DNA: TGCAGTGCTGAGGGCCACTCCTACAATGAGCAGTTCTTC